The rows below give T cell receptor beta chains drawn from one sample of a study of blood T cell repertoires in COVID-19. Sequencing was performed with immunoSEQ multiplex PCR; in TCRdb, only in-frame clones are kept and a portion is missing. The sample lists 65,000 to 95,000 clones; approximately 78% were seen once. The material sequenced was peripheral blood. Receptors were obtained from a man between 60 and 75 years old with COVID-19, enrolled during active disease. Both conserved end residues are part of each CDR3. The order of the fields is J gene, V gene, clone size, D gene, CDR3 DNA, CDR3 protein. The D gene is left open where the match is weak. Rows may omit the clone size; those that give it use once, few, many or a size class.

J: TRBJ1-2; V: TRBV7-9; size: -; D: -; DNA: TGTGCCGTGGCAGGCGCGAATATCTATGGCTACACCTTC; CDR3: CAVAGANIYGYTF
J: TRBJ1-1; V: TRBV3-1/TRBV3-2; size: -; D: -; DNA: TGTGCCAGCAGCCAAGGCGCGAGCACAGCAAAAGCTTTCTTT; CDR3: CASSQGASTAKAFF
J: TRBJ2-5; V: TRBV9; size: -; D: -; DNA: TGTGCCAGCAGCGTAACCCTCGGGGAGACCCAGTACTTC; CDR3: CASSVTLGETQYF
J: TRBJ1-1; V: TRBV25-1; size: once; D: -; DNA: TGTGCCAGCAGTGCCAGGACAGACCGTAACACTGAAGCTTTCTTT; CDR3: CASSARTDRNTEAFF
J: TRBJ2-5; V: TRBV18; size: -; D: TRBD1; DNA: TGTGCCAGCTCACCGGGACAGGGCAGGGAGACCCAGTACTTC; CDR3: CASSPGQGRETQYF
J: TRBJ2-7; V: TRBV7-6; size: -; D: TRBD1; DNA: TGTGCCAGCGGGACAGGGAGAACGACCGGCTCCTACGAGCAGTACTTC; CDR3: CASGTGRTTGSYEQYF
J: TRBJ2-1; V: TRBV7-9; size: -; D: -; DNA: TGTGCCAGCAGTCGAGGAGATATAGCGGAGAGCTCCTACAATGAGCAGTTCTTC; CDR3: CASSRGDIAESSYNEQFF
J: TRBJ2-2; V: TRBV19; size: -; D: TRBD1; DNA: TGTGCCAGTAGTATCCCACAGGGGGCGACTGACACCGGGGAGCTGTTTTTT; CDR3: CASSIPQGATDTGELFF
J: TRBJ2-1; V: TRBV2; size: -; D: TRBD1; DNA: TGTGCCAGCAGTGAAGAGAACAGGGGGAATGAGCAGTTCTTC; CDR3: CASSEENRGNEQFF
J: TRBJ2-7; V: TRBV19; size: -; D: TRBD2; DNA: TGTGCCAGTAGTATAGATCTCCGGCGGGGGGGAACCTACGAGCAGTACTTC; CDR3: CASSIDLRRGGTYEQYF
J: TRBJ2-1; V: TRBV7-7; size: -; D: TRBD1; DNA: TGTGCTAGCAGCTTCAGACAGGGGGAGCCGCGGGTCTTC; CDR3: CASSFRQGEPRVF
J: TRBJ2-1; V: TRBV5-4; size: -; D: -; DNA: TGTGCCAGCAGCTTGGGTGTCCCCAAAAATGAGCAGTTCTTC; CDR3: CASSLGVPKNEQFF
J: TRBJ2-7; V: TRBV7-2; size: -; D: TRBD2; DNA: TGTGCCAGCACGCGGACTAGCGGTTCCTCCTACGAGCAGTACTTC; CDR3: CASTRTSGSSYEQYF
J: TRBJ2-7; V: TRBV5-4; size: -; D: -; DNA: TGTGCCAGCAGCTTGGCGAGCGAGCAGTACTTC; CDR3: CASSLASEQYF
J: TRBJ2-1; V: TRBV9; size: -; D: -; DNA: TGTGCCAGCAGCAACCGGGGGAATGAGCAGTTCTTC; CDR3: CASSNRGNEQFF
J: TRBJ1-1; V: TRBV28; size: once; D: -; DNA: TGTGCCAGCAGTGACGCAGGGGAAAGTGGCACTGAAGCTTTCTTT; CDR3: CASSDAGESGTEAFF
J: TRBJ1-1; V: TRBV19; size: few; D: TRBD1; DNA: TGTGCCAGTAGTCCGCAGGGGGCGCTGGACACTGAAGCTTTCTTT; CDR3: CASSPQGALDTEAFF
J: TRBJ1-2; V: TRBV7-9; size: -; D: TRBD1; DNA: TGTGCCAGCAGCTACCTCGACAGGGGTGCTAACTATGGCTACACCTTC; CDR3: CASSYLDRGANYGYTF
J: TRBJ1-5; V: TRBV6-6; size: -; D: -; DNA: TGTGCCAGCAGTCCCCCGGGACAAATAAAGGTTCAGCCCCAGCATTTT; CDR3: CASSPPGQIKVQPQHF
J: TRBJ1-1; V: TRBV6-5; size: -; D: -; DNA: TGTGCCAGCGGCGGATCCTTGAACACTGAAGCTTTCTTT; CDR3: CASGGSLNTEAFF
J: TRBJ2-5; V: TRBV5-6; size: -; D: -; DNA: TGTGCCAGCAGCTTGGCAGCGGTACAAGAGACCCAGTACTTC; CDR3: CASSLAAVQETQYF
J: TRBJ2-3; V: TRBV5-6; size: -; D: TRBD2; DNA: TGTGCCAGCAGCTTGAGGACTAGCAAAAAGGGTGCAGATACGCAGTATTTT; CDR3: CASSLRTSKKGADTQYF
J: TRBJ2-3; V: TRBV6-5; size: -; D: TRBD2; DNA: TGTGCCAGCAGTTACACACTAGCGGGAGGGGATACGCAGTATTTT; CDR3: CASSYTLAGGDTQYF
J: TRBJ2-2; V: TRBV7-9; size: -; D: TRBD2; DNA: TGTGCCAGCAGCCTAAGCGGGGGCGGCACCGGGGAGCTGTTTTTT; CDR3: CASSLSGGGTGELFF
J: TRBJ2-1; V: TRBV12-3/TRBV12-4; size: -; D: TRBD2; DNA: TGTGCCGCCTCGGGGGGACCGCACGCTGAGCAGTTCTTC; CDR3: CAASGGPHAEQFF
J: TRBJ1-3; V: TRBV15; size: -; D: -; DNA: TGTGCCACCAGCAGAGATCAACAGGGAAACACCATATATTTT; CDR3: CATSRDQQGNTIYF
J: TRBJ2-1; V: TRBV9; size: -; D: TRBD2; DNA: TGTGCCAGCAGCCCAGGGCCTAGCGGGGGAAATGAGCAGTTCTTC; CDR3: CASSPGPSGGNEQFF
J: TRBJ2-5; V: TRBV14; size: -; D: TRBD1; DNA: TGTGCCAGCAGCGCCGGGACAGGGCCAGGAGAGACCCAGTACTTC; CDR3: CASSAGTGPGETQYF
J: TRBJ1-5; V: TRBV21-1; size: many; D: -; DNA: TGTGCCAGCAGCAAAGTCGCACCAGGGGTAGATAGCAATCAGCCCCAGCATTTT; CDR3: CASSKVAPGVDSNQPQHF
J: TRBJ2-7; V: TRBV5-5; size: once; D: -; DNA: TGTGCCAGCAGCTTGGCCCTGTTCTACGAGCAGTACTTC; CDR3: CASSLALFYEQYF
J: TRBJ2-1; V: TRBV9; size: few; D: TRBD2; DNA: TGTGCCAGCAGCGACCAACTAGCGGGGCGGTCCTACAATGAGCAGTTCTTC; CDR3: CASSDQLAGRSYNEQFF
J: TRBJ2-5; V: TRBV25-1; size: -; D: TRBD1; DNA: TGTGCCAGCAGTGGGGGGGACAGGATCGTAGAGACCCAGTACTTC; CDR3: CASSGGDRIVETQYF
J: TRBJ2-7; V: TRBV18; size: -; D: TRBD2; DNA: TGTGCCAGCTCACCCCGAACTAGCGGAACTACGTACGAGCAGTACTTC; CDR3: CASSPRTSGTTYEQYF
J: TRBJ2-1; V: TRBV9; size: large; D: -; DNA: TGTGCCAGCGGCCCCGCGGTGATGAGGGTCAATGAGCAGTTCTTC; CDR3: CASGPAVMRVNEQFF
J: TRBJ1-2; V: TRBV19; size: -; D: -; DNA: TGTGCCAGTAGTATAGAGGAGGGTCTCGGTGGCTACACCTTC; CDR3: CASSIEEGLGGYTF
J: TRBJ2-3; V: TRBV7-9; size: few; D: -; DNA: TGTGCCAGCATCTCACAGGGTGCTGATACGCAGTATTTT; CDR3: CASISQGADTQYF
J: TRBJ1-2; V: TRBV5-5; size: -; D: -; DNA: TGTGCCAGCAGCTTAGAGGGCCTACAGACGGTAGGCTACACCTTC; CDR3: CASSLEGLQTVGYTF
J: TRBJ2-2; V: TRBV3-1/TRBV3-2; size: -; D: TRBD2; DNA: TGTGCCAGCAGCCAAGCTCGGGGGGTTACCGGGGAGCTGTTTTTT; CDR3: CASSQARGVTGELFF
J: TRBJ2-7; V: TRBV5-6; size: -; D: -; DNA: TGTGCCAGCAGCCGGTGGAGGGCCGAGCAGTACTTC; CDR3: CASSRWRAEQYF
J: TRBJ2-7; V: TRBV2; size: few; D: -; DNA: TGTGCCAGCAGTGAATTTATAAGGGGTCTGGAGCAGTACTTC; CDR3: CASSEFIRGLEQYF
J: TRBJ1-2; V: TRBV5-4; size: -; D: -; DNA: TGTGCCAGCAGCTTGGACGTGACAGGCTATGGCTACACCTTC; CDR3: CASSLDVTGYGYTF
J: TRBJ1-2; V: TRBV5-6; size: few; D: -; DNA: TGTGCCAGCACATTACCAGGGGCCGGTTATGGCTACACCTTC; CDR3: CASTLPGAGYGYTF